Here is one T cell receptor (beta chain) with its context. Its antigen is still unknown. From germline, CDR1 is KGHSH and CDR2 LQKENI. Trimming pared 4 bases from V and 3 bases from J, leaving 15 bases between. CDR3 length: 16 amino acids. MiXCR, run by TCRdb on the 5' RACE reads, gives a single entry per CDR3 protein. Among 600,000 to 800,000 distinct CDR3 sequences listed, over 20% were seen once. These data belong to a study of identical twins. Findings and caveats of the study: Among out-of-frame alpha sequences shared by twins, low generation probability occurred in excess. It was out-of-frame TCR alpha sharing in monozygotic twins that models underestimated.

The data also belong to a second study, concerning T cells expressing NK-cell markers. That study reports: Sorting of alpha-beta TCR T cells alone was achieved in several experiments with an anti-gamma-delta TCR antibody.

The clonotype originates from a woman between 18 and 29 years old in good health. The V and J genes are TRBV18 and TRBJ2-2; a possible D gene is TRBD2 (6 bases). The sample taken for sequencing was PBMCs. The CDR3, as DNA: TGTGCCAGCTCACGGACCCGGGACTCCTACACCGGGGAGCTGTTTTTT. Residues: CASSRTRDSYTGELFF.